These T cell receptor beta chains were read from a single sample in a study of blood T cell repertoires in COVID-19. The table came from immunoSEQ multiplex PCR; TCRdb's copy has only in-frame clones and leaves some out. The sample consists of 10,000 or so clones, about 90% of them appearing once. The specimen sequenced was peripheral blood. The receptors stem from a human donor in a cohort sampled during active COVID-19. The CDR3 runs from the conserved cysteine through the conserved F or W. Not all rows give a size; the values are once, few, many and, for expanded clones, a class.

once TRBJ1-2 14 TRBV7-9 CASSLQGLIYGYTF
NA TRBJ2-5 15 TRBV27 CASRARQGAVKTQYF
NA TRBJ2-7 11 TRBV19 CASGQGYEQYF
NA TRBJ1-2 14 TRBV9 CASTPRDVNYGYTF
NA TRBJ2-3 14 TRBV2 CASTNGGATDTQYF
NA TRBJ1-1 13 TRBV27 CASSPNRGTEAFF
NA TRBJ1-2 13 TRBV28 CASSSGTRYGYTF
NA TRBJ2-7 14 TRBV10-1 CASSDGGRSYEQYF
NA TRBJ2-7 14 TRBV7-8 CASSFSGGSYEQYF
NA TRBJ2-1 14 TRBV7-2 CASSLNLAGNEQFF
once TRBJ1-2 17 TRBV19 CASSMPPGTGGAYGYTF
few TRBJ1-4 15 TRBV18 CASSLADRANEKLFF
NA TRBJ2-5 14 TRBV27 CASRKPGTGETQYF
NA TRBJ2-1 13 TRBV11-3 CASSSSGYNEQFF
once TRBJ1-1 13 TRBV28 CASSSALRDRGFF
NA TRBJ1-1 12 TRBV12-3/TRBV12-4 CASSPDLPQAFF
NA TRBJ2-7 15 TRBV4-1 CASSQEGVAYYEQYF
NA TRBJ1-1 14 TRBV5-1 CASSLDRMNTEAFF
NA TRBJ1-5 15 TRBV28 CASRWPGGGGQPQHF
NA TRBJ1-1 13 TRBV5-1 CASSSGEWTEAFF
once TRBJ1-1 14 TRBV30 CAWSVSDGYTEAFF
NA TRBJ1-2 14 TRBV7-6 CASSSGQGVYGYTF
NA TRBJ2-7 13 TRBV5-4 CASSRTGDYEQYF
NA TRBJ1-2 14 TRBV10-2 CASSPRTGGYGYTF
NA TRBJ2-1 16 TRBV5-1 CARSGPGGGGYNEQFF
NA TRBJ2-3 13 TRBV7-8 CASSPSLADTQYF
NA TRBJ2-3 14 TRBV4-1 CASSTPTSADTQYF
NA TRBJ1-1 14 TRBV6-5 CASRGQGAVTEAFF
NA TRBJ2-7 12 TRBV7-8 CASSPLAYEQYF
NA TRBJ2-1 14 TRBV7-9 CASSFDRFGNEQFF
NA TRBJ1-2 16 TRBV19 CASSPRTGQRNYGYTF
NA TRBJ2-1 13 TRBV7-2 CASSLAAGEEQFF
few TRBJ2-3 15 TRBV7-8 CASSLVGYTPDTQYF
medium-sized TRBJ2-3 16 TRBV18 CASSLRQGMGTDTQYF
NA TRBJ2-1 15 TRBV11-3 CASSLDGGVNNEQFF
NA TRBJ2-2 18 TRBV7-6 CASSLPGGGRSNTGELFF
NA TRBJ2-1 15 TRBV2 CASSEDRAAYNEQFF
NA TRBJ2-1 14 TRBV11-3 CASSLASDGNEQFF
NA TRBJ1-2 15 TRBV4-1 CASSQEENGGYGYTF
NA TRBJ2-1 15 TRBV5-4 CASSQEDRSYNEQFF
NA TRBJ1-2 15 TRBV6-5 CASTITLGHQYGYTF
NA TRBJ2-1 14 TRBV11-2 CASSPRQGPNEQFF
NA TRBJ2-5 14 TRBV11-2 CASSEELVRETQYF
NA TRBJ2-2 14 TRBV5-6 CASSLGDFTGELFF
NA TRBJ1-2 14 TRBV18 CASSPDSLNYGYTF
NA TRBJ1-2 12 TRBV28 CASTGIDYGYTF